A single sample is the source of the 5 T cell receptor beta chains below, sequenced in a study of Graves' ophthalmopathy and Graves' hyperthyroidism. The TCR beta CDR3 regions underwent amplification from RNA transcripts. In the first round, RT-PCR was carried out with HTBI primers, and a multiplex PCR formed the second round. TCRdb reprocessed the multiplex PCR reads with MiXCR, giving one entry per CDR3 protein. The sample includes almost 750,000 distinct CDR3 sequences, 35% to 50% of them seen just once. The sample taken for sequencing was peripheral blood. Receptors originate from an adult man with Graves' ophthalmopathy.

This clonotype was seen repeatedly, ten times or more. This CDR3 reads CATSDKSSGGAQETQYF. The CDR3 DNA sequence: TGTGCCACCAGTGATAAGAGTAGCGGGGGGGCCCAAGAGACCCAGTACTTC. This chain joins TRBV24-1 and TRBJ2-5; 11 bases are a match to TRBD2. After removal of 3 bases from V and 1 base from J, the junction contained 6 bases not matched to a gene. The germline gives CDR1 KGHDR, CDR2 SFDVKD. The CDR3 length is 17 residues.

In regard to this clonotype: This may be a read error, as it is one base from a much larger clone. The chain links TRBV4-1 to TRBJ2-7; D unresolved. The CDR3 sequence is 14 residues long. Per germline, CDR1 MGHRA and CDR2 YSYEKL. The CDR3: CASSHPDDGYERYF. Written as DNA, the CDR3 is TGCGCCAGCAGCCACCCGGACGACGGCTACGAGCGGTACTTC.

The table lists this clonotype with a few counts. This chain uses TRBV11-2 with TRBJ2-7, with D perhaps TRBD2 (7 bases). Germline V gives CDR1 SGHAT, CDR2 FQNNGV. The CDR3 has 14 residues. V lost 3 bases to trimming and J lost 2 bases, with 11 bases between them. DNA of the CDR3: TGTGCCAGCAGCTTGGGGGGGCCGACCTACGAGCAGTACTTC. Translation: CASSLGGPTYEQYF.

For this clonotype: The CDR3 carries no conserved terminal phenylalanine or tryptophan, so it likely arises from a read error. The V gene is TRBV19, the J gene TRBJ1-2; 7 bases fit TRBD1. This CDR3 region has 14 residues. After removal of 9 bases from V and 8 bases from J, the junction contained 15 bases not matched to a gene. Per germline, CDR1 LNHDA and CDR2 SQIVND (reference sequence). CDR3: CASRSGGGREGYTL. CDR3 sequence (DNA): TGTGCCAGCAGGTCAGGGGGGGGTAGAGAAGGCTACACCTTG.

Concerning this clonotype itself: The junction departs from germline at one end; a sequencing error may be responsible. The gene calls are TRBV10-3 and TRBJ1-2, with D perhaps matching TRBD1 (6 bases). Germline V gene sequence: CDR1 ENHRY, CDR2 SYGVKD. This CDR3 is built from 12 residues. The CDR3: CASSYEGDGYTF. In nucleotides, the CDR3 is TGTGCCAGCAGTTACGAGGGGGATGGCTACACCTTC.